These 20 T cell receptor beta chains originate from one sample sequenced in a study of CD8 T cells in Susac syndrome. When the RNA was reverse transcribed, random hexamers were used with an input of about 0.5 to 1 ug. TCRdb reanalysed the immunoSEQ multiplex PCR reads using MiXCR and keeps one entry per CDR3 protein. The sample lists approximately 200,000 distinct CDR3 sequences; roughly 96% were seen once. Input material: CD4+ T cells from PBMCs. Receptors were obtained from a human donor with multiple sclerosis.

V usage is TRBV24-1 and J usage is TRBJ2-2, with D hard to call. Germline V gene lookup returns CDR1 KGHDR and CDR2 SFDVKD. The ends were cut back, 5 bases at V and 8 bases at J, with 11 bases in the middle. The CDR3 is 13 residues long. This CDR3 reads CATSGSLKGELFF. CDR3 sequence (DNA): TGTGCCACCAGTGGATCCTTAAAAGGGGAGCTGTTTTTT.

About this clonotype: Compared with germline, one end of the junction differs, possibly owing to a read error. J is TRBJ2-5 and V is TRBV6-5; the D gene is possibly TRBD2 (6 bases). The CDR3 consists of 15 residues. Germline values: CDR1 MNHEY, CDR2 SVGAGI. CDR3 sequence: CASSYGGSRQGTQYF. The DNA for the CDR3 is TGTGCCAGCAGTTACGGAGGGTCACGCCAAGGGACCCAGTACTTC.

This sequence joins TRBV10-3 and TRBJ2-4, with 11 bases identical to TRBD1. This CDR3 region has 15 residues. The V gene's germline CDR1 is ENHRY and CDR2 SYGVKD. V shed 5 bases and J 8 bases; nucleotides not matched to a gene: 8. The CDR3 sequence: CAISSTGQGGHIQYF. CDR3 bases: TGTGCCATCAGTAGCACGGGACAGGGGGGACACATTCAGTACTTC.

The V call is TRBV4-2, the J call TRBJ2-5; D call uncertain. The CDR3 is made up of 15 amino acids. V was shortened by 0 bases and J by 4 bases, with 12 bases between the two germline ends. CDR1 and CDR2 from the germline V gene are LGHNA and YNFKEQ. This chain's CDR3 is CASSQDPGRAETQYF. In nucleotides, the CDR3 is TGTGCCAGCAGCCAAGATCCGGGCCGGGCAGAGACCCAGTACTTC.

The genes are TRBV19 and TRBJ1-5; 9 bases map to TRBD1. The CDR3 spans 13 residues. CDR1 and CDR2 from the germline V gene are LNHDA and SQIVND (reference sequence). Trimming removed 9 bases from V and 5 bases from J; junction bases left unmatched: 5. For the CDR3, the DNA is TGTGCCAGCCGGGACAGGGAGTATCAGCCCCAGCATTTT. Its protein is CASRDREYQPQHF.

This clonotype was picked up one time. The chain has TRBV9 and TRBJ2-5; possibly TRBD1 for D (6 bases). The germline V and J ends were trimmed by 2 bases and 2 bases, with 13 bases remaining between them. The CDR3 is 15 residues long. Germline CDR1 SGDLS, CDR2 YYNGEE. CDR3 sequence (DNA): TGTGCCAGCAGCGTGAGCTGGGGGCAGCAAGAGACCCAGTACTTC. It encodes CASSVSWGQQETQYF.

The rearrangement uses TRBV9 and TRBJ2-1; 12 nucleotides match TRBD2. The ends lost 4 bases at V and 4 bases at J; junction bases unmatched: 6. The length of the CDR3 is 16 residues. Per germline, CDR1 SGDLS and CDR2 YYNGEE. The CDR3 sequence is CASSPQTSGGYNEQFF. The CDR3 DNA follows: TGTGCCAGCAGCCCCCAGACTAGCGGGGGTTACAATGAGCAGTTCTTC.

The V and J genes are TRBV30 and TRBJ2-7, with D possibly being TRBD1 (6 bases). Germline V gives CDR1 GTSNPN, CDR2 SVGIG (reference sequence). The V end lost 2 bases, the J end lost 5 bases, and 10 bases lay between the germline ends. The CDR3 runs to 12 residues. CDR3 DNA: TGTGCCTGGAGTTCCCAGGGGCACGAGCAGTACTTC. Amino acids: CAWSSQGHEQYF.

The chain is built from TRBV24-1 and TRBJ2-3; TRBD2 matches 10 bases. CDR1 KGHDR and CDR2 SFDVKD come from the germline V gene. Trimming removed 3 bases from V and 1 base from J; junction bases left unmatched: 3. This CDR3 is 16 amino acids long. This CDR3 reads CATSDPSGSGTDTQYF. The CDR3 nucleotides read TGTGCCACCAGTGATCCTAGCGGGAGCGGCACAGATACGCAGTATTTT.

The V gene is TRBV3-1, the J gene TRBJ2-1; 9 bases fit TRBD2. Unmatched junction bases numbered 9, after V lost 4 bases and J lost 8 bases. CDR3 length: 15 amino acids. In germline, CDR1 is LGHDT, CDR2 YNNKEL (reference sequence). The CDR3 DNA is TGTGCCAGCAGCCGAGCGGGAGGCACTCTGGATGAGCAGTTCTTC. Protein product: CASSRAGGTLDEQFF.

This sequence joins TRBV2 and TRBJ1-6, with D uncertain. Trimming shortened V by 9 bases and J by 7 bases, and 13 bases separated the two germline ends. The CDR3 is 13 residues long. Germline CDR1 SNHLY, CDR2 FYNNEI. In DNA form, the CDR3 reads TGTGCCAGTGTAGGAGCCGTCAATTCACCCCTCCACTTT. Protein sequence: CASVGAVNSPLHF.

J is TRBJ1-1 and V is TRBV20-1; D uncertain. The germline V gene has CDR1 DFQATT and CDR2 SNEGSKA (reference sequence). Deletions cut 5 bases from V and 10 bases from J, with 14 bases between. This CDR3 comprises 11 residues. The CDR3 DNA sequence: TGCAGTGCTTTTCCGTCGGAGGGAGCTTTCTTT. Its translation: CSAFPSEGAFF.

The chain couples TRBV29-1 to TRBJ1-2; D is ambiguous. The germline gives CDR1 SQVTM, CDR2 ANQGSEA. CDR3 length: 10 residues. The ends were cut back, 2 bases at V and 8 bases at J, with 6 bases in the middle. CDR3 nucleotide sequence: TGCAGCGTTGAACAAAGCGGCTACACCTTC. Amino acids: CSVEQSGYTF.

A single count supports this clonotype. The rearrangement joins TRBV18 to TRBJ2-6; D ambiguous. The V end was cut by 6 bases, the J end by 0 bases, with 9 bases between. CDR3 size: 15 residues. The germline V gene encodes CDR1 KGHSH and CDR2 LQKENI. The CDR3 loop is CASSPVSSGANVLTF. The CDR3 DNA reads TGTGCCAGCTCGCCTGTGAGCTCTGGGGCCAACGTCCTGACTTTC. The whole variable domain, remainder taken from reference TRBV18 and TRBJ2-6, is NAGVMQNPRHLVRRRGQEARLRCSPMKGHSHVYWYRQLPEEGLKFMVYLQKENIIDESGMPKERFSAEFPKEGPSILRIQQVVRGDSAAYFCASSPVSSGANVLTFGAGSRLTVL.

V and J are TRBV7-9 and TRBJ1-2; D is perhaps TRBD1 (5 bases). V lost 5 bases to trimming and J lost 4 bases, with 11 bases between them. Germline V gene data show CDR1 as SEHNR and CDR2 as FQNEAQ (reference sequence). This CDR3 is built from 13 residues. CDR3 protein: CASSHRFLYGYTF. CDR3 DNA sequence: TGTGCCAGCAGCCACAGGTTTCTCTATGGCTACACCTTC.

The chain links TRBV10-3 to TRBJ2-5, with 8 bases matching TRBD1. The germline CDR1 and CDR2 sequences are ENHRY and SYGVKD. The V and J ends lost 2 bases and 5 bases, in that order; junction bases with no gene match: 7. The CDR3 loop spans 15 amino acids. The CDR3 region is CAISEEDRGGETQYF. CDR3 bases: TGTGCCATCAGTGAGGAAGACAGGGGAGGCGAGACCCAGTACTTC.

The genes are TRBV15 and TRBJ2-7, with TRBD2 identical over 7 bases. CDR3 size: 16 residues. With V trimmed by 7 bases and J by 0 bases, 12 bases remained unmatched. The V gene's germline CDR1 is LNHNV and CDR2 YYDKDF (reference sequence). The CDR3 DNA reads TGTGCCACCACCCGGGGGGTGGGGTCGGACTCCTACGAGCAGTACTTC. As protein: CATTRGVGSDSYEQYF. Combining the CDR3 with reference TRBV15 and TRBJ2-7 gives the whole variable domain DAMVIQNPRYQVTQFGKPVTLSCSQTLNHNVMYWYQQKSSQAPKLLFHYYDKDFNNEADTPDNFQSRRPNTSFCFLDIRSPGLGDTAMYLCATTRGVGSDSYEQYFGPGTRLTVT.

The V gene is TRBV20-1, the J gene TRBJ2-2; no reliable D call. The CDR3 contains 15 residues. V gave up 3 bases and J gave up 2 bases, with 13 bases separating them. Per germline, CDR1 DFQATT and CDR2 SNEGSKA (reference sequence). CDR3 amino acids: CSARDPQRNTGELFF. As DNA, the CDR3 is TGCAGTGCTAGGGATCCCCAGAGAAACACCGGGGAGCTGTTTTTT.

This clonotype is a singleton in its sample. The chain combines TRBV7-2 with TRBJ2-7; tentative D call: TRBD2 (6 bases). V was shortened by 4 bases and J by 5 bases, with 15 bases between the two germline ends. Per germline, CDR1 SGHTA and CDR2 FQGNSA. CDR3 size: 14 residues. The CDR3 is CASSYDSGGNEQYF. In nucleotides, the CDR3 is TGTGCCAGCAGCTACGACTCTGGGGGGAACGAGCAGTACTTC.

The V call is TRBV5-7, the J call TRBJ2-2, with D perhaps assigned TRBD1 or TRBD2 (5 bases each). TRBV5-7 is reported as an ORF; its role is uncertain. The CDR3 covers 17 residues. The V end lost 4 bases, the J end lost 2 bases, and 18 bases lay between the germline ends. The CDR3 protein is CASSLKWGPLNTGELFF. The CDR3, as DNA: TGTGCCAGCAGCCTAAAGTGGGGACCGCTAAACACCGGGGAGCTGTTTTTT.